Listed below are T cell receptor beta chains from one sample, sequenced in a study of cytomegalovirus exposure and HLA in healthy donors. The protocol was immunoSEQ multiplex PCR, while the TCRdb copy is restricted to in-frame clones and leaves out a portion. The table shows under 80,000 clones, with about 93% occurring only once. The specimen was PBMCs. The origin of the receptors is a woman under 30 in good health and CMV-seronegative. Each CDR3 is given with its conserved first and last residue. A D gene is named only where the DNA matches it firmly. A clone size is listed for some rows: how often the clone was seen (once, few, many), or a class if it is expanded.

>TRBD2|TRBJ2-5|TRBV2|NA
TGTGCCAGCAAGGTTTATGGGGTTAGCGGGGGGCAAGAGACCCAGTACTTC
CASKVYGVSGGQETQYF
>TRBD2|TRBJ2-3|TRBV19|NA
TGTGCCAGTAGTATGACTAGCGGGAGTACAGATACGCAGTATTTT
CASSMTSGSTDTQYF
>NA|TRBJ1-6|TRBV7-9|NA
TGTGCCAGCAGTCCCCCGACGGGGAATAATTCACCCCTCCACTTT
CASSPPTGNNSPLHF
>TRBD2|TRBJ2-5|TRBV29-1|NA
TGCAGCGCCACGGTGGGACTACAAGAGACCCAGTACTTC
CSATVGLQETQYF
>TRBD1|TRBJ1-3|TRBV13|NA
TGTGCCAGCAGCGGTGGGACAGGGAGTGGAAACACCATATATTTT
CASSGGTGSGNTIYF
>TRBD1|TRBJ2-7|TRBV25-1|NA
TGTGCCAGCAGTGGGACAGGCTCCTACGAGCAGTACTTC
CASSGTGSYEQYF
>NA|TRBJ2-7|TRBV9|NA
TGTGCCAGCAGTCGAGGACTAACCGACGAGCAGTACTTC
CASSRGLTDEQYF
>TRBD1|TRBJ2-7|TRBV6-5|NA
TGTGCCAGCAGACCTGACAGGGTTGGAGAGCAGTACTTC
CASRPDRVGEQYF
>TRBD2|TRBJ2-2|TRBV6-1|NA
TGTGCCAGCAGTGAAGTAGCGGGGGACACCGGGGAGCTGTTTTTT
CASSEVAGDTGELFF
>NA|TRBJ2-4|TRBV5-1|NA
TGCGCCAGCAGTATGGCAGGGGAAAACATTCAGTACTTC
CASSMAGENIQYF
>TRBD1|TRBJ1-2|TRBV13|NA
TGTGCCAGCAGCTTATCCCCTCAGGGGGCGGCCTCGGGCTACACCTTC
CASSLSPQGAASGYTF
>NA|TRBJ1-2|TRBV29-1|once
TGCAGCGTTCAATTACCGACAGTCTTCCCTAACTATGGCTACACCTTC
CSVQLPTVFPNYGYTF
>NA|TRBJ1-1|TRBV27|NA
TGTGCCAGCAGTTTGACAAGCGGATTTACTGAAGCTTTCTTT
CASSLTSGFTEAFF
>TRBD1|TRBJ1-5|TRBV30|once
TGTGCCTGGAGTGAGGACAGGGGAAGTAATCAGCCCCAGCATTTT
CAWSEDRGSNQPQHF
>NA|TRBJ1-1|TRBV15|NA
TGTGCCACCAGCAGAGAAACGGGTGAAGCTTTCTTT
CATSRETGEAFF
>TRBD1|TRBJ1-5|TRBV30|NA
TGTGCCTGGAGCGATGACAGGGAGGCCCAGCATTTT
CAWSDDREAQHF